These 4 T cell receptor beta chains were all obtained from the same sample, sequenced in a study of blood T cell repertoires in COVID-19. Data came from immunoSEQ multiplex PCR; TCRdb stores just in-frame clones and leaves some out. The sample consists of 270,000 or so clones, roughly 93% of them appearing once. Sequenced sample: PBMCs or T cells enriched from blood (not recorded which). Receptors originate from a middle-aged woman with acute COVID-19.

V and J are TRBV6-4 and TRBJ2-2, with D perhaps TRBD1 (5 bases). The V and J ends lost 6 bases and 7 bases respectively, with 15 bases between them. Germline assignment: CDR1 MRHNA and CDR2 SNTAGT. The CDR3 totals 14 residues. The CDR3 spells CASSPPGFGGELFF. In nucleotides, the CDR3 is TGTGCCAGCAGCCCTCCAGGGTTTGGCGGGGAGCTGTTTTTT.

This clone was counted only a few times. DNA for the CDR3: TGCAGTGTTCGTGAGGGGGAGGCGGAGACCCAGTACTTC. Its translation is CSVREGEAETQYF. V usage is TRBV20-1 and J usage is TRBJ2-5, with D perhaps assigned TRBD1 or TRBD2 (6 bases each). Germline V lookup: CDR1 DFQATT, CDR2 SNEGSKA (reference sequence). This CDR3 has 13 amino acids. The V and J ends lost 7 bases and 5 bases respectively, with 17 bases between them.

The chain couples TRBV29-1 to TRBJ2-1, with 8 nucleotides matching TRBD1. This CDR3 spans 15 amino acids. Looked up from germline, CDR1 is SQVTM and CDR2 is ANQGSEA. The V gene end was trimmed by 0 bases and the J gene end by 9 bases; junction bases not matched to a gene: 10. The CDR3 reads CSVEDGQGATGEQFF. CDR3 DNA sequence: TGCAGCGTTGAAGATGGGCAGGGGGCCACGGGTGAGCAGTTCTTC.

The chain links TRBV7-6 to TRBJ2-1; D is perhaps TRBD2 (6 bases). From germline, CDR1 is SGHVS and CDR2 FNYEAQ. Trimming pared 2 bases from V and 0 bases from J, leaving 11 bases between. There are 16 residues in the CDR3. The DNA of the CDR3 is TGTGCCAGCAGCTTAACCCTCGGGGGCTCCTACAATGAGCAGTTCTTC. It codes for CASSLTLGGSYNEQFF. Drawing the rest from reference TRBV7-6 and TRBJ2-1, the complete variable domain is GAGVSQSPRYKVTKRGQDVALRCDPISGHVSLYWYRQALGQGPEFLTYFNYEAQQDKSGLPNDRFSAERPEGSISTLTIQRTEQRDSAMYRCASSLTLGGSYNEQFFGPGTRLTVL.